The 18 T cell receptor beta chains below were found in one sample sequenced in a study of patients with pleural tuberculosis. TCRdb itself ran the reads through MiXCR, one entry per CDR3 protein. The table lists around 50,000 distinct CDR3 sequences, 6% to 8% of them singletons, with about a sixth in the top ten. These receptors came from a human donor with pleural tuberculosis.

The CDR3 loop reads CASNLSGGSYEQYV. Written as DNA, the CDR3 is TGTGCCAGCAACTTATCCGGCGGGAGCTACGAGCAGTACGTC. The J gene is TRBJ2-7, the V gene TRBV11-2; TRBD2 matches 7 bases. Germline V gene lookup returns CDR1 SGHAT and CDR2 FQNNGV. The CDR3 spans 14 residues.

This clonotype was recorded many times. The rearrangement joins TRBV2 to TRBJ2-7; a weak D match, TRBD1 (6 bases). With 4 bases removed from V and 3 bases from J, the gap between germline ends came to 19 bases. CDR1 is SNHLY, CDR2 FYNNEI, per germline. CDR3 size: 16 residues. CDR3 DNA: TGTGCCAGCAGTGGGACGGGCTTCCGGACAGACTACGAGCAGTACTTC. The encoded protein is CASSGTGFRTDYEQYF. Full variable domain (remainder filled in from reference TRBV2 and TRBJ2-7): EPEVTQTPSHQVTQMGQEVILRCVPISNHLYFYWYRQILGQKVEFLVSFYNNEISEKSEIFDDQFSVERPDGSNFTLKIRSTKLEDSAMYFCASSGTGFRTDYEQYFGPGTRLTVT.

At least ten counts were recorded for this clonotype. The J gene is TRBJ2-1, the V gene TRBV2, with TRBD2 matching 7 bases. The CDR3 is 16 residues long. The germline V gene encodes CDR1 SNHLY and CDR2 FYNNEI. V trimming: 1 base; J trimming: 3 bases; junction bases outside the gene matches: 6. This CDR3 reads CASSEGPSGVYNEQFF. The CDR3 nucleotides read TGTGCCAGCAGTGAAGGCCCCAGCGGGGTCTACAATGAGCAGTTCTTC.

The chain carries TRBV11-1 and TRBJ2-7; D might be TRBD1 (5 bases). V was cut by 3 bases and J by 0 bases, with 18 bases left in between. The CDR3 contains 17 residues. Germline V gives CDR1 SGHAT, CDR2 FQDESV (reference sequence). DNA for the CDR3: TGTGCCAGCAGCTTCCTTACAGGCCTCCGGAGCTCCTACGAGCAGTACGTC. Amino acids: CASSFLTGLRSSYEQYV.

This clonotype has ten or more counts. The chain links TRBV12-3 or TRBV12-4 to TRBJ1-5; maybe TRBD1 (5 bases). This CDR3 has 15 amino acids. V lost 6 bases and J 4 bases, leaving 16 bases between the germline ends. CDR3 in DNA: TGTGCCAGCAGGACCGGGACGGGCGGGAATCAGCCCCAGCATTTT. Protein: CASRTGTGGNQPQHF.

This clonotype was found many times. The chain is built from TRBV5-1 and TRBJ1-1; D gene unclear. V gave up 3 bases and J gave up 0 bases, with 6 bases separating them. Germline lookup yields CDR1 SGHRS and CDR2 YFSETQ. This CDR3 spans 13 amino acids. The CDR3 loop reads CASSYSVNTEAFF. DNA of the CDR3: TGCGCCAGCAGCTACAGTGTGAACACTGAAGCTTTCTTT.

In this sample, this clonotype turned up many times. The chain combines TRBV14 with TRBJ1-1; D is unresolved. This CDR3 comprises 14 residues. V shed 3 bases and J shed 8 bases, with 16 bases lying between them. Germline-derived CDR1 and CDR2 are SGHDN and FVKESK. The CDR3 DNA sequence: TGTGCCAGCAGCCATCCCATTACTGGACCCGAAGCTTTCTTT. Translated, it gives CASSHPITGPEAFF.

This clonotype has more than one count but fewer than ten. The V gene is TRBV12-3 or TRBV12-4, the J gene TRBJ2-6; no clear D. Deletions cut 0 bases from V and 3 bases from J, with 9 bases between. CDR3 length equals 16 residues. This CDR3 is CASSLALGGGANVLTF. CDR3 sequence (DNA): TGTGCCAGCAGTTTAGCGCTCGGCGGTGGGGCCAACGTCCTGACTTTC.

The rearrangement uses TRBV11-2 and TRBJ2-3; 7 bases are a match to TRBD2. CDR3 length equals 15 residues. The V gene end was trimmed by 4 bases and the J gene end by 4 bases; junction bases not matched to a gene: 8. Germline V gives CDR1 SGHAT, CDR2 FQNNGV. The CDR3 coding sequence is TGTGCCAGCAGCTACGGACTAGTCATTTCAGATACGCAGTATTTT. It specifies CASSYGLVISDTQYF. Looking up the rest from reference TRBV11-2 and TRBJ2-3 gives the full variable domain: EAGVAQSPRYKIIEKRQSVAFWCNPISGHATLYWYQQILGQGPKLLIQFQNNGVVDDSQLPKDRFSAERLKGVDSTLKIQPAKLEDSAVYLCASSYGLVISDTQYFGPGTRLTVL.

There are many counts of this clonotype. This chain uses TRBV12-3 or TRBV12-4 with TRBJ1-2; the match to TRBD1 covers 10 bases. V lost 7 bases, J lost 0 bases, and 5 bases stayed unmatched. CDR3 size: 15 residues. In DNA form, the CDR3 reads TGTGCCAGCACCCCCGGACAGGGGGCTAACTATGGCTACACCTTC. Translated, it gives CASTPGQGANYGYTF.

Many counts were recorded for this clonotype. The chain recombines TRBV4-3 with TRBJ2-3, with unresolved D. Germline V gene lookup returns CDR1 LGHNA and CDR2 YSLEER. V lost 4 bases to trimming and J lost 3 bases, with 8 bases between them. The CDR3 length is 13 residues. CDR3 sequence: CASSPGWTDTQYF. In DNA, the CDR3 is TGCGCCAGCAGCCCCGGGTGGACAGATACGCAGTATTTT.

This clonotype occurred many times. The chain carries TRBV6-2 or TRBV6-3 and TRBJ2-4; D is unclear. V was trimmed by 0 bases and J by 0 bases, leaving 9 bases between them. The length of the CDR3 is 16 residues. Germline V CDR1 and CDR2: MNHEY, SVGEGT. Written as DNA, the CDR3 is TGTGCCAGCAGTTACTCGAAACAGCTAGCCAAAAACATTCAGTACTTC. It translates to CASSYSKQLAKNIQYF.

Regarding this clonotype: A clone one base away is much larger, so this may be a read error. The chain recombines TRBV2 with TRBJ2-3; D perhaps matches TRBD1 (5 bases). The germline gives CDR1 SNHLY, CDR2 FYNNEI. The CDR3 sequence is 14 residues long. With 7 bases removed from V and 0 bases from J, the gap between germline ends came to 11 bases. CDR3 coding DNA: TGTGCCAGCATAAGACAGACTAGCACAGATACGCAGTATTTT. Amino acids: CASIRQTSTDTQYF.

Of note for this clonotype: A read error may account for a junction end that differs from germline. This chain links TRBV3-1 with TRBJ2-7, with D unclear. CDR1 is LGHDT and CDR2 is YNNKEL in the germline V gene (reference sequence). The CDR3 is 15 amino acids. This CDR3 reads CAGSQDRGTSYEQYF. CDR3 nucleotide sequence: TGTGCCGGCAGTCAAGATAGAGGTACCTCCTACGAGCAGTACTTC.

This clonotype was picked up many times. CDR3 residues: CATSGTQGDYGYTF. As DNA, the CDR3 is TGTGCCACCAGTGGTACCCAGGGGGACTATGGCTACACCTTC. The chain has TRBV24-1 and TRBJ1-2; 7 bases are a match to TRBD1. V trimming: 5 bases; J trimming: 3 bases; junction bases outside the gene matches: 5. The germline gives CDR1 KGHDR, CDR2 SFDVKD. The CDR3 length is 14 residues.

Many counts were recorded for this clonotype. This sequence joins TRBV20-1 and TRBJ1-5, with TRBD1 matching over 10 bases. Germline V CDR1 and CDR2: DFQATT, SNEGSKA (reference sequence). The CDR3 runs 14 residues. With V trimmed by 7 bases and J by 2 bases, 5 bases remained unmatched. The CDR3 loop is CSGAGTGGNQPQHF. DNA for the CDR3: TGCAGTGGAGCCGGGACAGGGGGCAATCAGCCCCAGCATTTT.

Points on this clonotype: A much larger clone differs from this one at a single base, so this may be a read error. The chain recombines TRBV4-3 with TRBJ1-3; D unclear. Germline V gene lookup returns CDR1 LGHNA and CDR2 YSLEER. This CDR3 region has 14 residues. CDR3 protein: CAGSLRITGNTIYF. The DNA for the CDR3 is TGCGCCGGCAGCCTGAGGATTACTGGAAACACCATATATTTT.

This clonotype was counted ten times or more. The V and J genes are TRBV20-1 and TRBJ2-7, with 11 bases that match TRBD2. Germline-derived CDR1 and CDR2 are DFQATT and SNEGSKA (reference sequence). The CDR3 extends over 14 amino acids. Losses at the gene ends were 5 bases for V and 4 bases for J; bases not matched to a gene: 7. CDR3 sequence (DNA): TGCAGTGCTTGTACTAGCGGGAGTCGATACGAGCAGTACTTC. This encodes CSACTSGSRYEQYF.